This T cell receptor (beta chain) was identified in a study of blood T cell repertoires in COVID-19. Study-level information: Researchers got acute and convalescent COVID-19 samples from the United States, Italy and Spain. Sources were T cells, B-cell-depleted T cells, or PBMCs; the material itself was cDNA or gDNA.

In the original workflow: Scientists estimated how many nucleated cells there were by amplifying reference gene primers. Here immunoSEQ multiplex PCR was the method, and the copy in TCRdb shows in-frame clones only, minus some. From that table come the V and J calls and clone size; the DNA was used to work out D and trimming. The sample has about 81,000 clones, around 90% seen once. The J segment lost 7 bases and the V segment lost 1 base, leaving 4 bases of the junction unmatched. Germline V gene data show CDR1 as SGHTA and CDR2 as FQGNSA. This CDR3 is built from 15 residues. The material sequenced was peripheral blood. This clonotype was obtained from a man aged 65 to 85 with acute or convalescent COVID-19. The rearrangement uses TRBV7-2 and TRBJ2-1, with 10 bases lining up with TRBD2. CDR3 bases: TGTGCCAGCAGCTTAGTGTCTAGCGGGAGTAATGAGCAGTTCTTC. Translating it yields CASSLVSSGSNEQFF.